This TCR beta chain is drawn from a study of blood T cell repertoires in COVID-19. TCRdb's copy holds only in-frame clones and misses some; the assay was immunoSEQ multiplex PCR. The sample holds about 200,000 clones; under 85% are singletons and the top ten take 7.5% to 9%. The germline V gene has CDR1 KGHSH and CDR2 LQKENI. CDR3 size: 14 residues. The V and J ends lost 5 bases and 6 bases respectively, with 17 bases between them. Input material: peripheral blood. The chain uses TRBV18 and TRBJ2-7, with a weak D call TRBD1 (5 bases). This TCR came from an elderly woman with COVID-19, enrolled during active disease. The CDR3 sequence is CASSGASLGLEQYF. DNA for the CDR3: TGTGCCAGCTCAGGGGCCTCGCTCGGGCTCGAGCAGTACTTC.